The sample holds many counts of the clone carrying this T cell receptor (beta chain). The sample belongs to a study of CD8 T cells in ankylosing spondylitis. Each CDR3 protein is one row after TCRdb ran MiXCR on the 5' RACE reads. The table lists about 220,000 distinct CDR3 sequences, more than 9% of them singletons, with 21% in the top ten. Germline loops: CDR1 SGHTA, CDR2 FQGNSA. The CDR3 covers 17 residues. The ends lost 3 bases at V and 6 bases at J; junction bases unmatched: 10. This clonotype was sampled from a male donor with ankylosing spondylitis or in good health (not recorded which). The sequenced sample was blood, either unsorted or a sorted T cell fraction (not recorded which). The chain combines TRBV7-2 with TRBJ2-5; 13 bases are shared with TRBD2. The CDR3 DNA reads TGTGCCAGCAGCTTCGACTCTGGACTAGCGGGGGCGAAGACCCAGTACTTC. Its translation: CASSFDSGLAGAKTQYF. Combining the CDR3 with reference TRBV7-2 and TRBJ2-5 gives the whole variable domain GAGVSQSPSNKVTEKGKDVELRCDPISGHTALYWYRQSLGQGLEFLIYFQGNSAPDKSGLPSDRFSAERTGGSVSTLTIQRTQQEDSAVYLCASSFDSGLAGAKTQYFGPGTRLLVL.